Sequencing of this T cell receptor (beta chain) was carried out in a study of CD8+CD57+ T cells in acquired aplastic anemia. Study overall: An average of roughly 3 ug of DNA was obtained from sorted CD4+ and CD8+ cells. Healthy donors yielded some 11 million CD4+ cell reads on average.

Regarding this clonotype: As yet, its antigen is unknown.

The germline V gene encodes CDR1 WNHNN and CDR2 SYGVQD (reference sequence). The V gene end was trimmed by 7 bases and the J gene end by 2 bases; junction bases not matched to a gene: 6. The CDR3 totals 14 residues. General study findings and limits: CD8+ Simpson's diversity did not differ significantly between patients and controls.

Profiling that covered TCR beta VDJ and CDR3 relied on genomic DNA as its template. TCRdb recomputed calls from the reads with MiXCR, one row per CDR3 protein. The sample consists of about 160,000 distinct CDR3 sequences, around 40% of them appearing once. The sequence derives from a human donor in good health. The J gene is TRBJ2-7, the V gene TRBV10-1; 9 nucleotides match TRBD1. The source material was sorted CD4+, CD8+, or CD8+CD57+ T cells (not recorded which) from PBMCs. The CDR3 region is CASKLGTGPYEQYF. DNA of the CDR3: TGCGCCAGCAAACTGGGGACAGGGCCCTACGAGCAGTACTTC.